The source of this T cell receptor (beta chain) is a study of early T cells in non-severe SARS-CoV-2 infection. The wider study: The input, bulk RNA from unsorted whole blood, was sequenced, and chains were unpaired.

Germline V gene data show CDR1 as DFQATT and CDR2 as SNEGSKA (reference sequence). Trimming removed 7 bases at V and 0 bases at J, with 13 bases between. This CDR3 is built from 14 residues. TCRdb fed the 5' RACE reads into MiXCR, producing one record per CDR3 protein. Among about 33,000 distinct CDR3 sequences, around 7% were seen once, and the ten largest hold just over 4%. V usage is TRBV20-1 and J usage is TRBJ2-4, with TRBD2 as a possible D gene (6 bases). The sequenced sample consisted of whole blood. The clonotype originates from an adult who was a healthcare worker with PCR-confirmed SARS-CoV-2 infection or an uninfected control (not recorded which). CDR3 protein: CSVKRVGAKNIQYF. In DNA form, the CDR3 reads TGCAGTGTGAAGCGGGTGGGAGCCAAAAACATTCAGTACTTC.